A single sample gave rise to the 5 T cell receptor beta chains below, sequenced in a study of neurological immune-mediated disorders. TCRdb used MiXCR to reprocess the 5' RACE reads, holding one entry per CDR3 protein. The table lists about 92,000 distinct CDR3 sequences, roughly 3.5% of them singletons, with about 3% in the top ten. The sequenced sample consisted of PBMCs. All receptors come from a woman aged 50 to 60 with multiple sclerosis.

Regarding this clonotype: A clone one base away is much larger, so this may be a read error. The chain joins TRBV20-1 to TRBJ2-1; TRBD2 matches 10 bases. Unmatched junction bases numbered 4, after V lost 5 bases and J lost 3 bases. Germline CDR1 is DFQATT and CDR2 is SNEGSKA (reference sequence). The CDR3 is 14 residues long. CDR3: CSAHLAGDYNEQFF. DNA of the CDR3: TGCAGTGCTCATCTAGCGGGGGACTACAATGAGCAGTTCTTC.

In this sample, this clonotype turned up a few times. This clone may be a read error of a much larger clone one base away. The V call is TRBV7-6, the J call TRBJ2-7; D call uncertain. The V and J ends lost 3 bases and 3 bases respectively, with 9 bases between them. The CDR3 is 13 residues long. From germline, CDR1 is SGHVS and CDR2 FNYEAQ. CDR3 residues: CASSFSNNYEQYF. Here the CDR3 DNA reads TGTGCCAGCAGCTTCTCGAACAACTACGAGCAGTACTTC.

The table lists this clonotype with many counts. The rearrangement joins TRBV6-2 or TRBV6-3 to TRBJ1-2; D possibly corresponds to TRBD1 (5 bases). This CDR3 is 13 amino acids long. The ends were cut back, 5 bases at V and 4 bases at J, with 11 bases in the middle. Germline-derived CDR1 and CDR2 are MNHEY and SVGEGT. CDR3 DNA sequence: TGTGCCAGCAGTCAACAGGAAATCTATGGCTACACCTTC. Translated, it gives CASSQQEIYGYTF.

In its sample, this clonotype was seen a few times. One base away lies a much larger clone, so this may be a sequencing read error. V and J are TRBV7-2 and TRBJ2-7; 8 bases line up with TRBD1. The CDR3 sequence is 14 residues long. Germline values: CDR1 SGHTA, CDR2 FQGNSA. The CDR3, as DNA: TGTGCCAGCAGTTCCAGGGGGCTAGTCGGCGAGAAGTACTTC. This translates into CASSSRGLVGEKYF.

This clonotype was recorded at least ten times. This sequence joins TRBV4-2 and TRBJ2-1; D possibly uses TRBD1 or TRBD2 (7 bases each). The germline CDR1 and CDR2 sequences are LGHNA and YNFKEQ. Trimming took 5 bases from V and 6 from J, leaving 20 bases between them. The CDR3 runs 16 residues. CDR3 DNA: TGTGCCAGCAGCAAACAGGGGACTAATAATGCCAATGAGCAGTTCTTC. Its translation: CASSKQGTNNANEQFF.